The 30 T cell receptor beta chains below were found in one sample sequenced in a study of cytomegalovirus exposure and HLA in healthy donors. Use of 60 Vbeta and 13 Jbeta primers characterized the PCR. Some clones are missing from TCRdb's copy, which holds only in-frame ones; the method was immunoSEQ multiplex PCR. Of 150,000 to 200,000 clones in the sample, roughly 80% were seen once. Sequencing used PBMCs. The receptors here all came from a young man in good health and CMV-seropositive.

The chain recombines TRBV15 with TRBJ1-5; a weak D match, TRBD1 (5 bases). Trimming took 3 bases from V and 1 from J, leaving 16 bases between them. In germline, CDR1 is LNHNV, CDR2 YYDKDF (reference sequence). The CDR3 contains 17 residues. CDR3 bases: TGTGCCACCAGCAGTGAGCGCAGGGTCAGAAGCAATCAGCCCCAGCATTTT. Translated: CATSSERRVRSNQPQHF.

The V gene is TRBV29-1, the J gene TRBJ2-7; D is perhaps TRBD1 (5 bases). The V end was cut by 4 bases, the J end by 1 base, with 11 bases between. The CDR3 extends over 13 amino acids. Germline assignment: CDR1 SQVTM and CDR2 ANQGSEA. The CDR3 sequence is CSVVRDTSYEQYF. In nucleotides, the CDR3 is TGCAGCGTTGTCAGGGATACTTCCTACGAGCAGTACTTC.

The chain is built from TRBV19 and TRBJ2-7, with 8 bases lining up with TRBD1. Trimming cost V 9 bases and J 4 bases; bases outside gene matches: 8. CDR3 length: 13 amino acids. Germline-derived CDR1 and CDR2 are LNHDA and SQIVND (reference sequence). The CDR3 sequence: CASGPGTGYEQYF. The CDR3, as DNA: TGTGCCAGCGGTCCCGGGACAGGTTACGAGCAGTACTTC.

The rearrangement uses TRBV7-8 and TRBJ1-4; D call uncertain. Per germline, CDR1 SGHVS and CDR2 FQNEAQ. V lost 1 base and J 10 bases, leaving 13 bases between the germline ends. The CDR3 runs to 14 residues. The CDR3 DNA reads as TGTGCCAGCAGCTTAGAAAGAGGGAGGGCAAAACTGTTTTTT. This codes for CASSLERGRAKLFF.

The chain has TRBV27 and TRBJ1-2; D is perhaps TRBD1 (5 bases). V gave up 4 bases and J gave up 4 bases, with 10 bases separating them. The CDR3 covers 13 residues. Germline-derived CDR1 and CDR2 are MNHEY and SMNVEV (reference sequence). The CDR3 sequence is CASSYDSLYGYTF. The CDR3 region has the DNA TGTGCCAGCAGTTACGACAGCCTCTATGGCTACACCTTC.

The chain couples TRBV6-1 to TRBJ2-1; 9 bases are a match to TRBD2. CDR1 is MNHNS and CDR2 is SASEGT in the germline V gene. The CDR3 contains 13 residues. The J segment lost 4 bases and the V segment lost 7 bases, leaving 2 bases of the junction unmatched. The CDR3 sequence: CASTLAGYNEQFF. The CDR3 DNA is TGTGCCAGCACTCTAGCGGGATACAATGAGCAGTTCTTC.

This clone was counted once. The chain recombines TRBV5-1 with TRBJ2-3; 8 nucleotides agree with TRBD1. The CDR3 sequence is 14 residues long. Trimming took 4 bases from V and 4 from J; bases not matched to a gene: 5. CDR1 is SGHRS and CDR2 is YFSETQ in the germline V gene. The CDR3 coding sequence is TGCGCCAGCAGCATAGGGACAGGAGCAGATACGCAGTATTTT. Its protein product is CASSIGTGADTQYF.

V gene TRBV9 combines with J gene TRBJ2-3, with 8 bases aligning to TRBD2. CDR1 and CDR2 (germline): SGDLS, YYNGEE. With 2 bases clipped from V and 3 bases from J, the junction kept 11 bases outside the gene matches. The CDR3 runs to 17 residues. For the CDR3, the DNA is TGTGCCAGCAGCGTTGACGGGAGGGCCTGGGGGACAGATACGCAGTATTTT. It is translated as CASSVDGRAWGTDTQYF.

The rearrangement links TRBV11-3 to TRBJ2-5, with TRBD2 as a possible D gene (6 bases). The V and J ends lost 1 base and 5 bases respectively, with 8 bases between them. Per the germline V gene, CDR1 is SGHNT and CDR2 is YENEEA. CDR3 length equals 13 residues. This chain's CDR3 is CASSLGAGETQYF. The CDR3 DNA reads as TGTGCCAGCAGCTTAGGGGCGGGGGAGACCCAGTACTTC. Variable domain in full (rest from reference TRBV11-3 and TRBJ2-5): EAGVVQSPRYKIIEKKQPVAFWCNPISGHNTLYWYLQNLGQGPELLIRYENEEAVDDSQLPKDRFSAERLKGVDSTLKIQPAELGDSAVYLCASSLGAGETQYFGPGTRLLVL.

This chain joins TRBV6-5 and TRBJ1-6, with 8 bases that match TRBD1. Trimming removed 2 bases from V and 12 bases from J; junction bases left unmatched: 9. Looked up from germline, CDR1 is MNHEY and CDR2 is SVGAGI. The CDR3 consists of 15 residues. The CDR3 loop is CASSYTGQGWGPLHF. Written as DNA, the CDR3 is TGTGCCAGCAGTTACACAGGACAGGGTTGGGGACCCCTCCACTTT.

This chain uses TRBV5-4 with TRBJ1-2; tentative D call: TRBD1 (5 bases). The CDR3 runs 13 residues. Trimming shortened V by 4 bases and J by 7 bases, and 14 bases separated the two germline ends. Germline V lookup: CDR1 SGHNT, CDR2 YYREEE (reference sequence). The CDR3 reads CASSLGQKSGYTF. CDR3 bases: TGTGCCAGCAGCCTTGGACAAAAATCTGGCTACACCTTC.

The DNA for the CDR3 is TGCGCCAGCAGCTTGGGACTAGCGGGGGACAATGAGCAGTTCTTC. Amino acids: CASSLGLAGDNEQFF. The chain is built from TRBV5-1 and TRBJ2-1, with 12 nucleotides matching TRBD2. This CDR3 is built from 15 residues. From germline, CDR1 is SGHRS and CDR2 YFSETQ. V trimming: 0 bases; J trimming: 5 bases; junction bases outside the gene matches: 0.

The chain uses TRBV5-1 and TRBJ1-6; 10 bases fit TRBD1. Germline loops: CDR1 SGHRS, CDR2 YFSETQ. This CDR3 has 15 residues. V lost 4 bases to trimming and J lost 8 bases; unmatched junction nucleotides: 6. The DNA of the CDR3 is TGCGCCAGCAGCCCCCGACAGGGGGCCGATTCACCCCTCCACTTT. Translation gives CASSPRQGADSPLHF.

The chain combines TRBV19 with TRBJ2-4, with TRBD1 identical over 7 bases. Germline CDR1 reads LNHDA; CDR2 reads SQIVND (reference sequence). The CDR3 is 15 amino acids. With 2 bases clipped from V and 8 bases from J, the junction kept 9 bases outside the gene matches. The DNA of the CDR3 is TGTGCCAGTAGTATATATCAGGGGGTGATCGACATTCAGTACTTC. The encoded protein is CASSIYQGVIDIQYF.

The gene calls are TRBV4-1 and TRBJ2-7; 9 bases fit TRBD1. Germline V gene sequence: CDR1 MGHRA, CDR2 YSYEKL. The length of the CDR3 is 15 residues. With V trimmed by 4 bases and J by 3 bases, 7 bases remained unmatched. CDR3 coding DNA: TGCGCCAGCAGCCCTCGGACAGGGGTCAGCTACGAGCAGTACTTC. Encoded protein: CASSPRTGVSYEQYF.

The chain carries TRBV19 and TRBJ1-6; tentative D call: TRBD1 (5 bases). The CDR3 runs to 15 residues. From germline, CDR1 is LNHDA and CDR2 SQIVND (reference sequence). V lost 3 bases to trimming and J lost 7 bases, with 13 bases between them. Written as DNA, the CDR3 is TGTGCCAGTAGTATCCTACAGGCCCCCAATTCACCCCTCCACTTT. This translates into CASSILQAPNSPLHF.

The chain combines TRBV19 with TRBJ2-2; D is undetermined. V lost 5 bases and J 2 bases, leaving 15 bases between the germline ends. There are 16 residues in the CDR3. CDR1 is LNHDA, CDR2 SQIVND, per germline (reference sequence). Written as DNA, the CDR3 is TGTGCCAGTAGTCTCATCACGACACCTAACACCGGGGAGCTGTTTTTT. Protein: CASSLITTPNTGELFF.

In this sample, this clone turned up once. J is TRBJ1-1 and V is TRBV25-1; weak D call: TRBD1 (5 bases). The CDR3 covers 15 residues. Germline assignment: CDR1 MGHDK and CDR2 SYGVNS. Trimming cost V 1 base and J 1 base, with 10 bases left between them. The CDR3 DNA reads TGTGCCAGCAGTGAATGGGGCCGCGGGAACACTGAAGCTTTCTTT. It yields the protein CASSEWGRGNTEAFF.

CDR3 nucleotide sequence: TGTGCCAGCAGCCAGCGGGGCCCCTACTCACCAAACACTGAAGCTTTCTTT. Protein: CASSQRGPYSPNTEAFF. The chain employs TRBV7-9 and TRBJ1-1, with D perhaps matching TRBD1 (5 bases). The V gene lost 5 bases and the J gene lost 2 bases, with 21 bases spanning the gap. Per germline, CDR1 SEHNR and CDR2 FQNEAQ (reference sequence). CDR3 length equals 17 residues.

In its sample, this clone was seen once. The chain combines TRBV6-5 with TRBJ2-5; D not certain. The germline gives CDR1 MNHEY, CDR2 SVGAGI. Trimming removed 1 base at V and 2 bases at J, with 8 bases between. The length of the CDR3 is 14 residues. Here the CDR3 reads CASSYYTEQETQYF. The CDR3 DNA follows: TGTGCCAGCAGTTACTATACAGAACAAGAGACCCAGTACTTC.

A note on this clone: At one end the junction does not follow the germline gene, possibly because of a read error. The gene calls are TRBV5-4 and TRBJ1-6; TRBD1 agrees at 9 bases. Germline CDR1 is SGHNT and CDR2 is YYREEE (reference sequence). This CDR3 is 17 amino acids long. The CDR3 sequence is CASSTGDRAGRNSPLHF. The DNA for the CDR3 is TGTGCCAGCAGCACGGGGGACAGGGCAGGGCGTAATTCACCTCTCCACTTT. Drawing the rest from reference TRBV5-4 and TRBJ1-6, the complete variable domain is ETGVTQSPTHLIKTRGQQVTLRCSSQSGHNTVSWYQQALGQGPQFIFQYYREEENGRGNFPPRFSGLQFPNYSSELNVNALELDDSALYLCASSTGDRAGRNSPLHFGNGTRLTVT.

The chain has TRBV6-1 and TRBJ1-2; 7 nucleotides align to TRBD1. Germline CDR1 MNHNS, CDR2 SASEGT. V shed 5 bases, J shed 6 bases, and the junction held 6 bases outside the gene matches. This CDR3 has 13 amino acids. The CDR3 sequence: CASSIDRVDGYTF. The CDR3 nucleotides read TGTGCCAGCAGTATAGACAGGGTAGATGGCTACACCTTC.

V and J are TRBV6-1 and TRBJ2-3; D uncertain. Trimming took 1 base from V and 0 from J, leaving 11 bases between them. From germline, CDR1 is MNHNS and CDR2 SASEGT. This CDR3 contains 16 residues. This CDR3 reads CASSEEAAVSTDTQYF. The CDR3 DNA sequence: TGTGCCAGCAGTGAAGAGGCGGCTGTCAGCACAGATACGCAGTATTTT.

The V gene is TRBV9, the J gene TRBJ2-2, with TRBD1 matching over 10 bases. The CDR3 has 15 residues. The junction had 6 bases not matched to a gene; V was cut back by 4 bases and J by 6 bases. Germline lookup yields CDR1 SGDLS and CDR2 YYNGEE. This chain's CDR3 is CASSPTGGASGELFF. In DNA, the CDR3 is TGTGCCAGCAGCCCGACAGGGGGCGCGTCCGGGGAGCTGTTTTTT. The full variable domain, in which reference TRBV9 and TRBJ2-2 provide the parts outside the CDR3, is DSGVTQTPKHLITATGQRVTLRCSPRSGDLSVYWYQQSLDQGLQFLIQYYNGEERAKGNILERFSAQQFPDLHSELNLSSLELGDSALYFCASSPTGGASGELFFGEGSRLTVL.

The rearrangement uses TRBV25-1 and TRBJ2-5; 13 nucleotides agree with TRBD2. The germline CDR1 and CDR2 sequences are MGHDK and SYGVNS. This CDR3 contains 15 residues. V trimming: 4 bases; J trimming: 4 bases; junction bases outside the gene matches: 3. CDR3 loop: CASSGGLAGVETQYF. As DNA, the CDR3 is TGTGCCAGCAGTGGCGGACTAGCGGGAGTAGAGACCCAGTACTTC. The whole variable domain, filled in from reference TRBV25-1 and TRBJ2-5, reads EADIYQTPRYLVIGTGKKITLECSQTMGHDKMYWYQQDPGMELHLIHYSYGVNSTEKGDLSSESTVSRIRTEHFPLTLESARPSHTSQYLCASSGGLAGVETQYFGPGTRLLVL.

CDR3 sequence reads: CAWGSQGPAFF. The CDR3, as DNA: TGTGCCTGGGGATCACAGGGACCAGCTTTCTTT. The rearrangement uses TRBV30 and TRBJ1-1, with D perhaps matching TRBD1 (6 bases). The V end lost 5 bases, the J end lost 10 bases, and 14 bases lay between the germline ends. Germline V lookup: CDR1 GTSNPN, CDR2 SVGIG (reference sequence). This CDR3 is 11 amino acids long.

The CDR3 region has the DNA TGTGCCATCAGTGAGCCGGGACAGAATCAGCCCCAGCATTTT. It translates to CAISEPGQNQPQHF. The chain links TRBV10-3 to TRBJ1-5; 7 bases agree with TRBD1. This CDR3 has 14 amino acids. The V gene's germline CDR1 is ENHRY and CDR2 SYGVKD. J was trimmed by 4 bases and V by 2 bases; bases with no gene match: 2.

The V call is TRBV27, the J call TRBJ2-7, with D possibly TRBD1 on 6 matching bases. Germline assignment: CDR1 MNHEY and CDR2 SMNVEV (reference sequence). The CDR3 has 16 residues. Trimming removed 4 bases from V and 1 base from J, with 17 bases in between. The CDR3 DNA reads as TGTGCCAGCAGTTCCCCCGCAGGGGCCACGTCCTACGAGCAGTACTTC. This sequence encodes CASSSPAGATSYEQYF.

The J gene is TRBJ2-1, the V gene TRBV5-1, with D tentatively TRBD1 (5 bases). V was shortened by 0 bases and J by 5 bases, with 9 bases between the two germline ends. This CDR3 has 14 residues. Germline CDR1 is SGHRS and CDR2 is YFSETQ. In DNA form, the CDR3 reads TGCGCCAGCAGCTTGGGACAGCGAGACAATGAGCAGTTCTTC. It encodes CASSLGQRDNEQFF.

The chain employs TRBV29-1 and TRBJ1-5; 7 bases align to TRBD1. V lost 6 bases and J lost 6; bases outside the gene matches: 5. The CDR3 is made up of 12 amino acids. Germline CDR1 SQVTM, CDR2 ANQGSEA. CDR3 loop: CSVRQGTQPQHF. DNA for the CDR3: TGCAGCGTAAGACAGGGTACTCAGCCCCAGCATTTT.